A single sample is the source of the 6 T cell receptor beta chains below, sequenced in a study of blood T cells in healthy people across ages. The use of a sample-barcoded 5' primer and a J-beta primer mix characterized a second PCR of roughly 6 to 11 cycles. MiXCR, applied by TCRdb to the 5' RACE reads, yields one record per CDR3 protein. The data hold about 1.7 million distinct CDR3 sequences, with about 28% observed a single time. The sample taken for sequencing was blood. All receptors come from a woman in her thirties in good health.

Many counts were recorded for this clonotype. The CDR3 DNA reads TGCAGCGCCGAGACACTCAACCAGCAGTACTTC. Amino acids: CSAETLNQQYF. The rearrangement links TRBV29-1 to TRBJ2-7; D not resolved. The CDR3 is 11 amino acids. Germline V gene data show CDR1 as SQVTM and CDR2 as ANQGSEA. V shed 7 bases and J shed 8 bases, with 15 bases lying between them.

In DNA, the CDR3 is TGTGCCAGTAGTCTTTACAGGGGTCGCACAGATACGCAGTATTTT. It encodes CASSLYRGRTDTQYF. The V and J genes are TRBV19 and TRBJ2-3, with 7 bases identical to TRBD1. The CDR3 consists of 15 residues. Germline lookup yields CDR1 LNHDA and CDR2 SQIVND (reference sequence). J lost 1 base, V lost 5 bases, and 6 bases had no gene match.

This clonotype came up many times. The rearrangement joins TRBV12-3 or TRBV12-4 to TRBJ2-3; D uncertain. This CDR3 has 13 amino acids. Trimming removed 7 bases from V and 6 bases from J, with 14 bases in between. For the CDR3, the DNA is TGTGCCAGCAACCTAGACTTACCGGATACGCAGTATTTT. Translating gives CASNLDLPDTQYF.

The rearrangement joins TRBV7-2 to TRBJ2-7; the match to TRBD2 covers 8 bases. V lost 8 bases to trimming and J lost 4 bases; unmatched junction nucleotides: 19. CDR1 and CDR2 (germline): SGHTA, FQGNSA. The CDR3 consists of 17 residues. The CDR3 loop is CASARGGLSGGPYEQYF. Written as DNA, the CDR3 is TGTGCCAGCGCCCGAGGCGGGCTATCGGGGGGGCCATACGAGCAGTACTTC.

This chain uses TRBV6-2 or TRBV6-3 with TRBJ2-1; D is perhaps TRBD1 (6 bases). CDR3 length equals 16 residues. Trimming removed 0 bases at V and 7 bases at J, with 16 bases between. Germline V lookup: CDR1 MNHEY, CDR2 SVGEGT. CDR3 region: CASSYSKDRGGNEQFF. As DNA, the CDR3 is TGTGCCAGCAGTTACTCGAAGGACAGAGGGGGAAATGAGCAGTTCTTC.

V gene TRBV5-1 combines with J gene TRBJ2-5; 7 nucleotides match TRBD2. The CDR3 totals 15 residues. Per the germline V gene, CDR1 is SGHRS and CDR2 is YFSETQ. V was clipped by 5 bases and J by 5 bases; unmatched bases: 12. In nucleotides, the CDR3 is TGCGCCAGCAGAATTGAGGCGGGGGAGAGGGAGACCCAGTACTTC. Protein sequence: CASRIEAGERETQYF.